Described below is a single T cell receptor beta chain sequence and its context. The antigen it recognizes is unknown. No qualities accompany the bases; no much larger clone lies one base away. This sample stems from a study of graft-versus-host responses after intestinal transplantation listed by TCRdb under 2021. A note on the overall study: The transplants that recipients received were multivisceral, liver-intestinal, or isolated intestinal. Every recipient was given anti-thymocyte globulin induction, then maintenance tacrolimus and steroids for roughly 3 years. After intestinal transplantation, graft-versus-host and host-versus-graft alloreactive T cell clones were followed in the graft, circulation and bone marrow using bulk TCR-beta CDR3 sequencing. To identify alloreactive clones, pre-transplant mixed lymphocyte reaction products were sequenced and compared with unstimulated pre-transplant donor and recipient T cells. The cohort enrolled around 25 intestinal transplant recipients including one retransplant, and a few patients lacking pretransplant specimens were excluded. Donor T cell macrochimerism was defined as a peak of at least 4% donor T cells among recipient peripheral blood mononuclear cells. Instead of going to the commercial service, samples from a few later patients were sequenced in-house on an Illumina MiSeq and processed with MiXCR.

The CDR3 spans 12 residues, from the cysteine through the phenylalanine. Of the read, only the CDR3 DNA is kept; its 36 bases are in frame from base 1. Via the germline V gene (reference sequence), CDR1 is SEHNR and CDR2 FQNEAQ. Trimming costs V 5 bases and J 6 bases, and their ends lie 9 bases apart. Libraries were made using the immunoSEQ multiplex PCR assay. For most patients, genomic DNA was isolated with the Qiagen DNeasy Blood and Tissue Kit and shipped frozen to Adaptive Biotechnologies for TCR sequencing. Adaptive Biotechnologies carried out high-throughput TCR-beta CDR3 sequencing of genomic DNA for most patients. In the authors' own workflow: TCR sequencing data for 15 to 20 patients were retrieved from Adaptive's ImmunoSEQ software; three other patients were processed with MiXCR and VDJtools. To correct CD4 versus CD8 sorting errors, sequences present in both subsets at a frequency ratio below 5:1 were removed. CDR3 nucleotide sequences shared by donor and recipient were removed because the origin of these sequences could not be assigned. At least 2-fold expansion over unstimulated cells and a minimum CFSE-low frequency of 0.002% (template counts) or 0.001% (read counts) were required for clones to be classified as alloreactive. Clones detected in sequenced pre-transplant spleen, lymph node, or MLR CFSE-low populations of the donor or recipient were defined as mappable. The cumulative frequency of alloreactive clones was calculated as a percentage of all sequences, weighted by copy number. The immuneACCESS repertoire file appears here via TCRdb, limited to in-frame rearrangements. These files lack a portion of the clones; in checked studies, under half of the deficit traces to unresolved V genes, and the cause of the others is not known. The DNA gave D and trimming, while V, J and clone size come from that table. The sample profile shows 90,000 to 95,000 clones; about 90% of them were found once. The ten largest clones take up around 6% of the sample.

Study-level results and caveats: GvH clones were detected in recipient bone marrow, and some appeared earlier in ileal mucosa or blood, consistent with an intestinal mucosal origin. High GvH to HvG T cell clonal ratios were observed in the allografts of patients with donor T cell macrochimerism. Conclusions were limited by the relatively low number and heterogeneity of intestinal transplant patients. Early after transplant, peak levels of circulating GvH clones were found to be associated with declines in HvG clones.

In light of the paper, this sample's time point label describes: cells obtained before transplantation from donor or recipient. CD3+CD4+ and CD3+CD8+ populations were FACS-sorted from unstimulated pre-transplant donor and recipient cells taken from spleen or lymph nodes. The source is a human donor who received an intestinal transplant. Sequenced here: unstimulated CD8+ T cells sorted from spleen or lymph node cells, sampled before intestinal transplant. In this chain, TRBV7-9 is recombined with TRBJ2-3, with the D gene not clear enough to name. The DNA sequence is TGTGCCAGCAGCCCGATGGGGGATACGCAGTATTTT. Translation gives CASSPMGDTQYF.